Listed below are T cell receptor beta chains from one sample, sequenced in a study of beta chain features in type 1 diabetes. Data came from immunoSEQ multiplex PCR; TCRdb stores just in-frame clones and leaves some out. The sample carries about 210,000 clones, roughly 10% recorded once. The specimen sequenced was central memory CD4+ T cells from blood. These receptors were obtained from a man younger than 35 in good health. Each CDR3 is given with its conserved first and last residue. The D gene is left open where the match is weak. Part of the rows lack a size; the others show once, few, many or a class for expanded clones.

d_call cdr3_length j_call v_call clone_size cdr3_aa cdr3_nt
- 15 TRBJ1-1 TRBV5-1 - CASSPGAGMNTEAFF TGCGCCAGCAGCCCCGGGGCGGGAATGAACACTGAAGCTTTCTTT
TRBD1 15 TRBJ2-1 TRBV19 - CASSIDRQGKNEQFF TGTGCCAGTAGTATAGATAGACAGGGAAAAAATGAGCAGTTCTTC
TRBD1 17 TRBJ2-7 TRBV27 - CASSFRTGGLSSYEQYF TGTGCCAGCAGTTTCCGAACAGGGGGCCTAAGCTCCTACGAGCAGTACTTC
- 15 TRBJ2-5 TRBV5-1 once CASSLGRRQQETQYF TGCGCCAGCAGCTTGGGTCGCAGACAACAAGAGACCCAGTACTTC
- 13 TRBJ2-5 TRBV4-2 - CASSQATQETQYF TGTGCCAGCAGCCAAGCGACCCAAGAGACCCAGTACTTC
- 17 TRBJ1-3 TRBV4-1 few CASSQDGLPYSGNTIYF TGCGCCAGCAGCCAAGATGGGCTGCCCTACTCTGGAAACACCATATATTTT
- 13 TRBJ2-2 TRBV7-3 few CASSLDGTGELFF TGTGCCAGCAGCTTAGACGGCACCGGGGAGCTGTTTTTT
TRBD2 16 TRBJ2-1 TRBV4-3 - CASSQVTSGRYNEQFF TGCGCCAGCAGCCAAGTGACTAGCGGGAGATACAATGAGCAGTTCTTC
- 13 TRBJ1-1 TRBV30 few CAWSGPLNTEAFF TGTGCCTGGAGTGGGCCCTTGAACACTGAAGCTTTCTTT
- 15 TRBJ2-7 TRBV6-5 few CASSYSWTATYEQYF TGTGCCAGCAGTTACAGCTGGACCGCTACCTACGAGCAGTACTTC
TRBD1 14 TRBJ1-2 TRBV27 - CASSGQGQSYGYTF TGTGCCAGCAGTGGGCAGGGACAGAGCTATGGCTACACCTTC
TRBD1 15 TRBJ1-3 TRBV25-1 - CASSEGDRNGNTIYF TGTGCCAGCAGTGAAGGGGACAGAAACGGAAACACCATATATTTT
TRBD1 13 TRBJ1-1 TRBV2 many CASSEYRGREAFF TGTGCCAGCAGTGAATACAGGGGGCGCGAAGCTTTCTTT
TRBD1 14 TRBJ2-1 TRBV10-3 few CAVRETGTYNEQFF TGTGCCGTACGAGAGACAGGGACCTACAATGAGCAGTTCTTC
TRBD1 12 TRBJ1-1 TRBV29-1 many CSVHDRGTEAFF TGCAGCGTCCACGACAGGGGCACTGAAGCTTTCTTT
- 12 TRBJ2-5 TRBV5-1 few CASALNQETQYF TGCGCCAGCGCTCTTAATCAAGAGACCCAGTACTTC
TRBD1 16 TRBJ2-1 TRBV19 - CASRTGVSSSYNEQFF TGTGCCAGCCGGACAGGGGTGTCAAGCTCCTACAATGAGCAGTTCTTC
TRBD2 13 TRBJ2-1 TRBV29-1 few CSGGASGTNEQFF TGCAGCGGTGGGGCTAGCGGGACGAATGAGCAGTTCTTC
- 15 TRBJ1-5 TRBV6-6 - CASSYGLSSNQPQHF TGTGCCAGCAGTTACGGGTTATCAAGCAATCAGCCCCAGCATTTT
TRBD2 15 TRBJ2-1 TRBV7-2 - CASGRRAGVAHEQFF TGTGCCAGCGGGCGACGGGCGGGAGTGGCGCATGAGCAGTTCTTC
TRBD2 16 TRBJ2-1 TRBV7-6 - CASSHGLAGTYNEQFF TGTGCCAGCAGCCATGGACTAGCGGGCACCTACAATGAGCAGTTCTTC
- 11 TRBJ2-7 TRBV20-1 - CSAESQGEQYF TGCAGTGCTGAATCTCAGGGCGAGCAGTACTTC
- 15 TRBJ2-4 TRBV2 - CASRGDPRAKNIQYF TGTGCCAGCAGGGGGGACCCCAGAGCCAAAAACATTCAGTACTTC
TRBD1 14 TRBJ2-7 TRBV5-4 few CASSAKTGGGEQYF TGTGCCAGCAGCGCGAAAACAGGGGGCGGCGAGCAGTACTTC
- 17 TRBJ1-5 TRBV2 many CASSEALVRDINQPQHF TGTGCCAGCAGTGAAGCCCTGGTGAGGGACATTAATCAGCCCCAGCATTTT
TRBD1 15 TRBJ1-4 TRBV30 - CAWSPLGQGDEKLFF TGTGCCTGGAGTCCGCTGGGGCAGGGGGACGAAAAACTGTTTTTT
- 15 TRBJ2-4 TRBV28 few CASSPLRSAKNIQYF TGTGCCAGCAGTCCACTGCGTTCCGCCAAAAACATTCAGTACTTC
- 15 TRBJ1-1 TRBV25-1 - CASSEYSAIFGEAFF TGTGCCAGCAGTGAATATTCGGCAATTTTCGGTGAAGCTTTCTTT
TRBD1 17 TRBJ2-4 TRBV7-9 few CASSWGSDRATKNIQYF TGTGCCAGCAGCTGGGGGTCGGACAGGGCGACCAAAAACATTCAGTACTTC
- 12 TRBJ2-3 TRBV30 - CAWSVLTDTQYF TGTGCCTGGAGTGTTTTGACAGATACGCAGTATTTT
- 12 TRBJ1-4 TRBV5-6 - CASSLTDEKLFF TGTGCCAGCAGCTTGACGGATGAAAAACTGTTTTTT
- 15 TRBJ1-5 TRBV7-2 - CASSLVGGLNQPQHF TGTGCCAGCAGCTTAGTGGGGGGGTTAAATCAGCCCCAGCATTTT
TRBD1 14 TRBJ2-3 TRBV2 few CAPGGRALTDTQYF TGTGCCCCAGGGGGCAGGGCCCTCACAGATACGCAGTATTTT